A selection of T cell receptor beta chains follows, all from one sample in a study of siplizumab effects on memory and regulatory T cells. The assay was immunoSEQ multiplex PCR, and TCRdb's table has in-frame clones only and misses some. Among some 110,000 clones listed, under 95% were seen once. The specimen was CD4+ T cells sorted from blood. The receptors shown here come from a human donor in good health. CDR3s include the opening cysteine and the closing phenylalanine or tryptophan. D genes are given only for firm matches. Clone size appears in some rows only: once, few, many, or a class for an expanded clone.

cdr3_nt: TGTGCCAGCAGCGCTAACCTCCGCGCGACAGAGTACTCACCCCTCCACTTT; cdr3_aa: CASSANLRATEYSPLHF; clone_size: -; j_call: TRBJ1-6; cdr3_length: 17; d_call: -; v_call: TRBV9
cdr3_nt: TGTGCCAGCAGCGAGAGGAGCTCCTACGAGCAGTACTTC; cdr3_aa: CASSERSSYEQYF; clone_size: -; j_call: TRBJ2-7; cdr3_length: 13; d_call: -; v_call: TRBV5-4
cdr3_nt: TGTGCCAGCAGCTTAGGGCCCTACAATGAGCAGTTCTTC; cdr3_aa: CASSLGPYNEQFF; clone_size: -; j_call: TRBJ2-1; cdr3_length: 13; d_call: -; v_call: TRBV13
cdr3_nt: TGCGCCAGCAGCTTAAGGACGGACGGAGCGGGTGAGCAGTACTTC; cdr3_aa: CASSLRTDGAGEQYF; clone_size: -; j_call: TRBJ2-7; cdr3_length: 15; d_call: -; v_call: TRBV5-1
cdr3_nt: TGTGCCTGGACCCCGACAGGGGGGGAGCAGTACTTC; cdr3_aa: CAWTPTGGEQYF; clone_size: -; j_call: TRBJ2-7; cdr3_length: 12; d_call: TRBD1; v_call: TRBV30
cdr3_nt: TGTGCCAGCAGCCCAGATAGCGGGAGAGGCACCGGGGAGCTGTTTTTT; cdr3_aa: CASSPDSGRGTGELFF; clone_size: -; j_call: TRBJ2-2; cdr3_length: 16; d_call: TRBD2; v_call: TRBV7-2
cdr3_nt: TGTGCCAGCACCCTCGGCACAGATACGCAGTATTTT; cdr3_aa: CASTLGTDTQYF; clone_size: -; j_call: TRBJ2-3; cdr3_length: 12; d_call: -; v_call: TRBV5-6
cdr3_nt: TGTGCCAGCAGTGAATCGTGGGACACTGAAGCTTTCTTT; cdr3_aa: CASSESWDTEAFF; clone_size: -; j_call: TRBJ1-1; cdr3_length: 13; d_call: -; v_call: TRBV6-1
cdr3_nt: TGTGCCAGCAGCCTCAATCTGGGCGCTGAAGCTTTCTTT; cdr3_aa: CASSLNLGAEAFF; clone_size: -; j_call: TRBJ1-1; cdr3_length: 13; d_call: -; v_call: TRBV11-2
cdr3_nt: TGTGCCATCAGACCGGGACAGGGGAATCAGCCCCAGCATTTT; cdr3_aa: CAIRPGQGNQPQHF; clone_size: -; j_call: TRBJ1-5; cdr3_length: 14; d_call: TRBD1; v_call: TRBV10-3
cdr3_nt: TGTGCCAGCAGTGACGGGATGGGTTCACCCCTCCACTTT; cdr3_aa: CASSDGMGSPLHF; clone_size: -; j_call: TRBJ1-6; cdr3_length: 13; d_call: -; v_call: TRBV2
cdr3_nt: TGTGCCAGCAGCCAAGAGGGCGCCGTGTGGGAGCAGTACTTC; cdr3_aa: CASSQEGAVWEQYF; clone_size: -; j_call: TRBJ2-7; cdr3_length: 14; d_call: -; v_call: TRBV4-2
cdr3_nt: TGCGCCAGCAGCAAAGAATCATTAGGCACAGATACGCAGTATTTT; cdr3_aa: CASSKESLGTDTQYF; clone_size: -; j_call: TRBJ2-3; cdr3_length: 15; d_call: -; v_call: TRBV5-1
cdr3_nt: TGTGCCAGCAGCCTACAGGGTGGCATGAACACTGAAGCTTTCTTT; cdr3_aa: CASSLQGGMNTEAFF; clone_size: -; j_call: TRBJ1-1; cdr3_length: 15; d_call: -; v_call: TRBV5-4
cdr3_nt: TGTGCCAGCAGCCGGCCGCCGATCAATGAGCAGTTCTTC; cdr3_aa: CASSRPPINEQFF; clone_size: -; j_call: TRBJ2-1; cdr3_length: 13; d_call: -; v_call: TRBV5-6
cdr3_nt: TGCAGTGCTAGAGATTGGCCAGCGCAGTATTTT; cdr3_aa: CSARDWPAQYF; clone_size: few; j_call: TRBJ2-3; cdr3_length: 11; d_call: -; v_call: TRBV20-1
cdr3_nt: TGCGCCAGCAGCCAACCGCTGAACACCGGGGAGCTGTTTTTT; cdr3_aa: CASSQPLNTGELFF; clone_size: -; j_call: TRBJ2-2; cdr3_length: 14; d_call: -; v_call: TRBV4-1
cdr3_nt: TGTGCCAGCTCACCCGGACAGTTCTACGAGCAGTACTTC; cdr3_aa: CASSPGQFYEQYF; clone_size: -; j_call: TRBJ2-7; cdr3_length: 13; d_call: -; v_call: TRBV18
cdr3_nt: TGTGCCAGCAGCGTAGATAGCGGGAGCACAGATACGCAGTATTTT; cdr3_aa: CASSVDSGSTDTQYF; clone_size: -; j_call: TRBJ2-3; cdr3_length: 15; d_call: TRBD2; v_call: TRBV9
cdr3_nt: TGTGCCAGTAGTAGCGGGAGGGTCCCTGGGGCCAACGTCCTGACTTTC; cdr3_aa: CASSSGRVPGANVLTF; clone_size: -; j_call: TRBJ2-6; cdr3_length: 16; d_call: TRBD2; v_call: TRBV19
cdr3_nt: TGTGCCAGCAGCTTTGGGCGGGGATTACAGGGAGAGACCCAGTACTTC; cdr3_aa: CASSFGRGLQGETQYF; clone_size: -; j_call: TRBJ2-5; cdr3_length: 16; d_call: -; v_call: TRBV5-8
cdr3_nt: TGTGCCAGCAGCTTATTCGGGGTGGCTGGCTACACCTTC; cdr3_aa: CASSLFGVAGYTF; clone_size: -; j_call: TRBJ1-2; cdr3_length: 13; d_call: -; v_call: TRBV11-1
cdr3_nt: TGTGCCAGCTCAACTGGGGGCTACGAGCAGTACTTC; cdr3_aa: CASSTGGYEQYF; clone_size: -; j_call: TRBJ2-7; cdr3_length: 12; d_call: -; v_call: TRBV18
cdr3_nt: TGTGCCATCAGTGACTCACAGCGGATGGGTAAAAGCTCCTACGAGCAGTACTTC; cdr3_aa: CAISDSQRMGKSSYEQYF; clone_size: -; j_call: TRBJ2-7; cdr3_length: 18; d_call: -; v_call: TRBV10-3
cdr3_nt: TGTGCCAGCAGCTATGACAGGTTGTGGAATGAGCAGTTCTTC; cdr3_aa: CASSYDRLWNEQFF; clone_size: -; j_call: TRBJ2-1; cdr3_length: 14; d_call: -; v_call: TRBV5-8
cdr3_nt: TGTGCCAGCAGTCCGGGACACCTACAAGAGACCCAGTACTTC; cdr3_aa: CASSPGHLQETQYF; clone_size: -; j_call: TRBJ2-5; cdr3_length: 14; d_call: -; v_call: TRBV5-4
cdr3_nt: TGTGCCAGCAGCCTAGGGGGTGGGAACACTGAAGCTTTCTTT; cdr3_aa: CASSLGGGNTEAFF; clone_size: -; j_call: TRBJ1-1; cdr3_length: 14; d_call: -; v_call: TRBV7-3
cdr3_nt: TGTGCCAGCAGCGTAGTTTTTGGGGATTGGGACGGGACAGGCTATGGCTACACCTTC; cdr3_aa: CASSVVFGDWDGTGYGYTF; clone_size: -; j_call: TRBJ1-2; cdr3_length: 19; d_call: TRBD1; v_call: TRBV9
cdr3_nt: TGTGCCAGCAGCACCCCCGGTACTGAAGCTTTCTTT; cdr3_aa: CASSTPGTEAFF; clone_size: -; j_call: TRBJ1-1; cdr3_length: 12; d_call: -; v_call: TRBV7-8
cdr3_nt: TGTGCCAGCAGCCCCTGGCGGAGCAAAAACATTCAGTACTTC; cdr3_aa: CASSPWRSKNIQYF; clone_size: -; j_call: TRBJ2-4; cdr3_length: 14; d_call: -; v_call: TRBV11-3
cdr3_nt: TGTGCCAGCAGCTGGGGGGGAGCCGGGGAGCTGTTTTTT; cdr3_aa: CASSWGGAGELFF; clone_size: -; j_call: TRBJ2-2; cdr3_length: 13; d_call: TRBD2; v_call: TRBV7-2
cdr3_nt: TGTGCCAGCAGTTATAACTCCTACGAGCAGTACTTC; cdr3_aa: CASSYNSYEQYF; clone_size: -; j_call: TRBJ2-7; cdr3_length: 12; d_call: -; v_call: TRBV6-1
cdr3_nt: TGTGCCAGCAGTGACAGGCGGATTGGCTACACCTTC; cdr3_aa: CASSDRRIGYTF; clone_size: -; j_call: TRBJ1-2; cdr3_length: 12; d_call: -; v_call: TRBV2
cdr3_nt: TGTGCCTGGAGCCAATGGGGACTAGCGGGGACCCAGTACTTC; cdr3_aa: CAWSQWGLAGTQYF; clone_size: -; j_call: TRBJ2-5; cdr3_length: 14; d_call: TRBD2; v_call: TRBV30
cdr3_nt: TGCAGCGTTGGACCATCTGCTAGCACAGATACGCAGTATTTT; cdr3_aa: CSVGPSASTDTQYF; clone_size: -; j_call: TRBJ2-3; cdr3_length: 14; d_call: -; v_call: TRBV29-1
cdr3_nt: TGCGCCAGCAGCCAAGAAAGGATCAGGGCCGGAGAGCTGTTTTTT; cdr3_aa: CASSQERIRAGELFF; clone_size: -; j_call: TRBJ2-2; cdr3_length: 15; d_call: -; v_call: TRBV4-1
cdr3_nt: TGTGCCAGCAGTTCCCAGGGGCTGAGATCTGGCTACACCTTC; cdr3_aa: CASSSQGLRSGYTF; clone_size: once; j_call: TRBJ1-2; cdr3_length: 14; d_call: -; v_call: TRBV28
cdr3_nt: TGTGCCAGCAGCTTGAAGGTGGACACCGGGGAGCTGTTTTTT; cdr3_aa: CASSLKVDTGELFF; clone_size: once; j_call: TRBJ2-2; cdr3_length: 14; d_call: -; v_call: TRBV5-4
cdr3_nt: TGCGCCAGCAGCCAACGACTGGGACAGTATGGCTACACCTTC; cdr3_aa: CASSQRLGQYGYTF; clone_size: -; j_call: TRBJ1-2; cdr3_length: 14; d_call: TRBD1; v_call: TRBV4-1
cdr3_nt: TGTGCCAGCAGCTTAGAAGGGAACAATTCACCCCTCCACTTT; cdr3_aa: CASSLEGNNSPLHF; clone_size: -; j_call: TRBJ1-6; cdr3_length: 14; d_call: -; v_call: TRBV11-3
cdr3_nt: TGTGCTAGTGGTTTGGCCCCGGGAGCGGGGAGTGAGCAGTTCTTC; cdr3_aa: CASGLAPGAGSEQFF; clone_size: -; j_call: TRBJ2-1; cdr3_length: 15; d_call: TRBD2; v_call: TRBV12-5
cdr3_nt: TGTGCCAGCCGAGGAATGGAGCAGCAGTTCTTC; cdr3_aa: CASRGMEQQFF; clone_size: -; j_call: TRBJ2-1; cdr3_length: 11; d_call: -; v_call: TRBV7-2
cdr3_nt: TGTGCCAGCAGAACGACAGTCCAAGAGACCCAGTACTTC; cdr3_aa: CASRTTVQETQYF; clone_size: -; j_call: TRBJ2-5; cdr3_length: 13; d_call: -; v_call: TRBV27
cdr3_nt: TGTGCCAGCAGCGTAGATCAGAACACCGGGGAGCTGTTTTTT; cdr3_aa: CASSVDQNTGELFF; clone_size: -; j_call: TRBJ2-2; cdr3_length: 14; d_call: -; v_call: TRBV9
cdr3_nt: TGCGCCAGCAGCCGGGACCTTAACTATGGCTACACCTTC; cdr3_aa: CASSRDLNYGYTF; clone_size: few; j_call: TRBJ1-2; cdr3_length: 13; d_call: -; v_call: TRBV10-1
cdr3_nt: TGTGCCAGCAGTCCGCATGCCGGGGAGCTGTTTTTT; cdr3_aa: CASSPHAGELFF; clone_size: once; j_call: TRBJ2-2; cdr3_length: 12; d_call: -; v_call: TRBV6-5
cdr3_nt: TGTGCCAGCAGCTTGTCTTCGGGCGGGGAGCTGTTTTTT; cdr3_aa: CASSLSSGGELFF; clone_size: -; j_call: TRBJ2-2; cdr3_length: 13; d_call: -; v_call: TRBV5-4
cdr3_nt: TGCAGCGTATCGGGACAGACAAACACCGGGGAGCTGTTTTTT; cdr3_aa: CSVSGQTNTGELFF; clone_size: -; j_call: TRBJ2-2; cdr3_length: 14; d_call: TRBD1; v_call: TRBV29-1
cdr3_nt: TGTGCCAGTAAAAGGAACACTGAAGCTTTCTTT; cdr3_aa: CASKRNTEAFF; clone_size: -; j_call: TRBJ1-1; cdr3_length: 11; d_call: -; v_call: TRBV19
cdr3_nt: TGTGCCAGCAGTGATGCTAGCGGGGGGTGGGATACGCAGTATTTT; cdr3_aa: CASSDASGGWDTQYF; clone_size: -; j_call: TRBJ2-3; cdr3_length: 15; d_call: TRBD2; v_call: TRBV6-1
cdr3_nt: TGTGCCAGCAGCAAAAGCGGGAGGGGAGATACGCAGTATTTT; cdr3_aa: CASSKSGRGDTQYF; clone_size: -; j_call: TRBJ2-3; cdr3_length: 14; d_call: -; v_call: TRBV21-1
cdr3_nt: TGCGCCAGCAGCCAAGTGGGACAGATCATTCAGTACTTC; cdr3_aa: CASSQVGQIIQYF; clone_size: -; j_call: TRBJ2-4; cdr3_length: 13; d_call: TRBD1; v_call: TRBV4-1
cdr3_nt: TGTGCCAGCAGCTTAACGGACAGGGTCGCCTACGAGCAGTACTTC; cdr3_aa: CASSLTDRVAYEQYF; clone_size: -; j_call: TRBJ2-7; cdr3_length: 15; d_call: TRBD1; v_call: TRBV11-2
cdr3_nt: TGCGCCAGCAGCTTGGGCGAGAGCCTTGGGGCCAACGTCCTGACTTTC; cdr3_aa: CASSLGESLGANVLTF; clone_size: -; j_call: TRBJ2-6; cdr3_length: 16; d_call: -; v_call: TRBV5-1
cdr3_nt: TGTGCCACAAAAACAGGGGGTAGGACGAACACTGAAGCTTTCTTT; cdr3_aa: CATKTGGRTNTEAFF; clone_size: -; j_call: TRBJ1-1; cdr3_length: 15; d_call: TRBD1; v_call: TRBV27
cdr3_nt: TGTGCCAGCTCACCTCAGCGAGAGACCCAGTACTTC; cdr3_aa: CASSPQRETQYF; clone_size: -; j_call: TRBJ2-5; cdr3_length: 12; d_call: -; v_call: TRBV18
cdr3_nt: TGCGCCAGCAGCTTTCGGACAGGGGCAACGTCGAACGAGCAGTACTTC; cdr3_aa: CASSFRTGATSNEQYF; clone_size: -; j_call: TRBJ2-7; cdr3_length: 16; d_call: TRBD1; v_call: TRBV4-3